This T cell receptor beta chain was sequenced in a study of cytomegalovirus exposure and HLA in healthy donors. Looking at the study overall: Inside one of the first data releases sat 75 million to 100 million unique TCRs taken from HLA-typed donors. Points from the study as a whole: Published work reported that the classifier diagnosed cytomegalovirus status with high specificity and sensitivity. Researchers catalogued roughly 150 TCR beta chains as cytomegalovirus-associated.

V lost 1 base to trimming and J lost 5 bases; unmatched junction nucleotides: 5. The CDR3 is 16 amino acids. Germline V gives CDR1 SGHTA, CDR2 FQGNSA. PCR was performed using 60 Vbeta and 13 Jbeta primers. Generated by immunoSEQ multiplex PCR, the TCRdb table keeps only in-frame clones and is missing some. The repertoire includes some 120,000 clones, more than 80% of them detected once, and around 2% sits in the top ten. Of note for this clone: Antigen specificity is unknown.

This receptor was identified in a man aged 35 to 55 in good health and CMV-seronegative. The chain couples TRBV7-2 to TRBJ2-5, with 12 bases aligning to TRBD2. Sequences were obtained from PBMCs. The CDR3 here is CASSLVLAGGYETQYF. The CDR3 DNA follows: TGTGCCAGCAGCTTAGTACTAGCGGGGGGTTACGAGACCCAGTACTTC.